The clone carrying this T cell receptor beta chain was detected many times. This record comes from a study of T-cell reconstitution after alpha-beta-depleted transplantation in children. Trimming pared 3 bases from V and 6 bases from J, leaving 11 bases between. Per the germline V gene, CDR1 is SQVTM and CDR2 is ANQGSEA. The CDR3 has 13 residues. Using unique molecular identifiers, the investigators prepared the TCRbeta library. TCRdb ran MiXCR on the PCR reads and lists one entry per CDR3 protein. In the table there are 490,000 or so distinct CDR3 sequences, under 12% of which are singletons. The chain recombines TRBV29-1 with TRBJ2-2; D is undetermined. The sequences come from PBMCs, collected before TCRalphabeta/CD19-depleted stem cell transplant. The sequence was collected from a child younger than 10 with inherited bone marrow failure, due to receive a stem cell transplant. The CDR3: CSVDPDRAGELFF. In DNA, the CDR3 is TGCAGCGTTGATCCAGATCGGGCCGGGGAGCTGTTTTTT.